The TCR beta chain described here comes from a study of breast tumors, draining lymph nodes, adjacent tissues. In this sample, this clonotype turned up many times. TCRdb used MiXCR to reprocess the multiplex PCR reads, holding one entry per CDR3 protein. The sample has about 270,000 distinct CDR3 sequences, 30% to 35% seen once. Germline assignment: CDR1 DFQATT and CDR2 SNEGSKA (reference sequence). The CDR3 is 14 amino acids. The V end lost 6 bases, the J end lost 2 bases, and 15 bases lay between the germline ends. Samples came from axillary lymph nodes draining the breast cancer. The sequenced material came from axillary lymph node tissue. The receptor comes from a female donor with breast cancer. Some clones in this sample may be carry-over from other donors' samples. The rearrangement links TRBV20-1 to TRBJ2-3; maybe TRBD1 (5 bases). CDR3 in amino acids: CSALPTASTDTQYF. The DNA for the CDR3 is TGCAGTGCCCTCCCGACAGCTTCCACAGATACGCAGTATTTT.